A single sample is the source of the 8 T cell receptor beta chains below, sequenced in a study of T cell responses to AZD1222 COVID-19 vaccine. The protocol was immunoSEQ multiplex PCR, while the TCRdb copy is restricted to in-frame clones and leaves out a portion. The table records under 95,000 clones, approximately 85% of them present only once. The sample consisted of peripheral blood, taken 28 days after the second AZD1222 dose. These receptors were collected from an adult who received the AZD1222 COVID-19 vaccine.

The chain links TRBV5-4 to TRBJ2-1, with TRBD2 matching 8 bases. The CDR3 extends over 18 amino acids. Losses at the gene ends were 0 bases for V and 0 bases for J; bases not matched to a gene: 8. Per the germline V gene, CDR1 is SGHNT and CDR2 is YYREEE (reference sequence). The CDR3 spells CASSLEGGLAYSYNEQFF. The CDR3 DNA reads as TGTGCCAGCAGCTTGGAAGGTGGACTAGCTTACTCCTACAATGAGCAGTTCTTC.

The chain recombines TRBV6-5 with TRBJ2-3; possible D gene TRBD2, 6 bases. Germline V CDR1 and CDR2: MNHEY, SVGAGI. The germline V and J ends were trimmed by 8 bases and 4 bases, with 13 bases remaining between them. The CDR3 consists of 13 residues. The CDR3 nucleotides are TGTGCCAGCTACCTGGGGGGAGCAGATACGCAGTATTTT. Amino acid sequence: CASYLGGADTQYF.

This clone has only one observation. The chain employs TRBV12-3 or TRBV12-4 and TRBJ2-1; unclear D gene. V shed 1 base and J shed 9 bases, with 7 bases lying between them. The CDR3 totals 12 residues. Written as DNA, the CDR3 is TGTGCCAGCAGTTTAGAGGGCGGTGAGCAGTTCTTC. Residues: CASSLEGGEQFF.

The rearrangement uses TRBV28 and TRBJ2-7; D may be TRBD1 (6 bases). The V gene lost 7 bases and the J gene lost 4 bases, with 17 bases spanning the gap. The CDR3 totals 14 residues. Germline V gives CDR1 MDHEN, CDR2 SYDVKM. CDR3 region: CASKEAGDRYEQYF. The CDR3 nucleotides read TGTGCCAGCAAAGAGGCAGGGGATAGGTACGAGCAGTACTTC.

The CDR3 is CASSDRLAGSTDTQYF. As DNA, the CDR3 is TGTGCCAGCAGCGACCGACTAGCGGGGAGCACAGATACGCAGTATTTT. The chain couples TRBV7-8 to TRBJ2-3, with 11 bases identical to TRBD2. V dropped 5 bases and J dropped 0; count of bases not matched to a gene: 4. The CDR3 totals 16 residues. CDR1 is SGHVS and CDR2 is FQNEAQ in the germline V gene. Supplemented by reference TRBV7-8 and TRBJ2-3, the full variable domain reads GAGVSQSPRYKVAKRGQDVALRCDPISGHVSLFWYQQALGQGPEFLTYFQNEAQLDKSGLPSDRFFAERPEGSVSTLKIQRTQQEDSAVYLCASSDRLAGSTDTQYFGPGTRLTVL.

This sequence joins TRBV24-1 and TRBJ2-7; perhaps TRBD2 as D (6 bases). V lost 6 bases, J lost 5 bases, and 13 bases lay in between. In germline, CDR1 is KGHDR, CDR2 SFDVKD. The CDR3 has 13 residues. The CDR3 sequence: CATSLGGRDEQYF. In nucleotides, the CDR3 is TGTGCCACCAGTTTGGGGGGACGGGACGAGCAGTACTTC.

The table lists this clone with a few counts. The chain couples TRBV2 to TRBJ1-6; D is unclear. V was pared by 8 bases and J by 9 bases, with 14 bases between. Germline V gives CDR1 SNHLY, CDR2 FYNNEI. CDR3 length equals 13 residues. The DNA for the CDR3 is TGTGCCAGCCGTTTGGATCACGGTTCACCCCTCCACTTT. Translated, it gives CASRLDHGSPLHF.

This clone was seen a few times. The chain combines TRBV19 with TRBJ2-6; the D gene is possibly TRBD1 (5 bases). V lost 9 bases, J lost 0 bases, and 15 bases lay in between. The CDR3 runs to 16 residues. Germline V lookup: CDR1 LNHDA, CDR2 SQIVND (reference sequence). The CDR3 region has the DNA TGTGCCAGCCTTAGGGGTTCACTCTCTGGGGCCAACGTCCTGACTTTC. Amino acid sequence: CASLRGSLSGANVLTF.